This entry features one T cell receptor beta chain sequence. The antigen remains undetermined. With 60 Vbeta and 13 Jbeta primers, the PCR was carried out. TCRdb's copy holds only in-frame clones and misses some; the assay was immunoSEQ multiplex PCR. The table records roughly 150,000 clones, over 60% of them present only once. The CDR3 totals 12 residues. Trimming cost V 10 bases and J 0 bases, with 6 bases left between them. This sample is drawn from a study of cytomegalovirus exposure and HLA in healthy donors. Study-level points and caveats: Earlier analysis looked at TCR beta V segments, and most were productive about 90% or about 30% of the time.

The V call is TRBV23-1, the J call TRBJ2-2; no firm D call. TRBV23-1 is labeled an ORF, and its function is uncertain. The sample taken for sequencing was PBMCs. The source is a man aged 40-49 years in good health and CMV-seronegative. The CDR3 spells CATHPNTGELFF. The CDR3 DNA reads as TGCGCCACCCATCCGAACACCGGGGAGCTGTTTTTT.